This T cell receptor beta chain comes out of a study of cytomegalovirus exposure and HLA in healthy donors. The study's findings and limits: In a later analysis, TCR beta V- and J-gene trimming was associated with a missense DCLRE1C variant. A few chains linked to CMV were shown in vitro to be specific for CMV antigens.

Concerning this clone: Antigen specificity is unknown.

The PCR used 60 Vbeta and 13 Jbeta primers. TCRdb keeps only in-frame clones here, not all; method: immunoSEQ multiplex PCR. The sample has approximately 110,000 clones. This CDR3 region has 15 residues. The V gene lost 0 bases and the J gene lost 4 bases, with 10 bases spanning the gap. Germline assignment: CDR1 LNHNV and CDR2 YYDKDF (reference sequence). The specimen was PBMCs. The rearrangement joins TRBV15 to TRBJ1-5, with D hard to call. This TCR derives from a man aged 25 to 45 in good health and CMV-seronegative. CDR3 loop: CATSRDRVSNQPQHF. The CDR3 nucleotides read TGTGCCACCAGCAGAGATCGGGTCTCAAATCAGCCCCAGCATTTT.